This TCR beta chain is drawn from a study of blood T cell repertoires in COVID-19. Profiling relied on immunoSEQ multiplex PCR, and the TCRdb table lists in-frame clones only, not all of them. Found here are some 130,000 clones, under 90% of them singletons; the top ten hold about 2.6%. The age range of participants was roughly 18 to 90 years, with residence in about two dozen US areas. This CDR3 comprises 16 residues. With 5 bases clipped from V and 6 bases from J, the junction kept 9 bases outside the gene matches. Per the germline V gene, CDR1 is KGHDR and CDR2 is SFDVKD. V is TRBV24-1 and J is TRBJ2-3; 11 nucleotides match TRBD2. The source material was PBMCs or T cells enriched from blood (not recorded which). This TCR was sampled from a man aged 35 to 55 with acute COVID-19. For the CDR3, the DNA is TGTGCCACCAGTGCCGGTAGCGGGGGGGCAGGTGATACGCAGTATTTT. Amino acid sequence: CATSAGSGGAGDTQYF.